This T cell receptor (beta chain) came from a study of blood T cell repertoires in COVID-19. About the study: Samples of COVID-19 (acute and convalescent) were obtained from the United States, Italy and Spain. Nucleic acid was either cDNA or gDNA, and it came from T cells, B-cell-depleted T cells, or PBMCs.

The authors' processing: Estimated nucleated cell counts came from reference gene primer amplification. Using immunoSEQ multiplex PCR, the repertoire was profiled, and TCRdb retains in-frame clones only, with some absent. V and J calls and clone size are those listed in that table; D and trimming were worked out from the DNA. The table lists about 120,000 clones, just over 85% of them singletons. CDR1 PRHDT and CDR2 FYEKMQ come from the germline V gene (reference sequence). The V and J ends lost 3 bases and 4 bases respectively, with 4 bases between them. The CDR3 runs 12 residues. The source of this sequence is a woman aged 45-60 years with active or convalescent COVID-19. J is TRBJ2-1 and V is TRBV13; no definite D call. The sequenced sample consisted of peripheral blood. DNA of the CDR3: TGTGCCAGCAGCTTCAGGTACAATGAGCAGTTCTTC. Protein: CASSFRYNEQFF.